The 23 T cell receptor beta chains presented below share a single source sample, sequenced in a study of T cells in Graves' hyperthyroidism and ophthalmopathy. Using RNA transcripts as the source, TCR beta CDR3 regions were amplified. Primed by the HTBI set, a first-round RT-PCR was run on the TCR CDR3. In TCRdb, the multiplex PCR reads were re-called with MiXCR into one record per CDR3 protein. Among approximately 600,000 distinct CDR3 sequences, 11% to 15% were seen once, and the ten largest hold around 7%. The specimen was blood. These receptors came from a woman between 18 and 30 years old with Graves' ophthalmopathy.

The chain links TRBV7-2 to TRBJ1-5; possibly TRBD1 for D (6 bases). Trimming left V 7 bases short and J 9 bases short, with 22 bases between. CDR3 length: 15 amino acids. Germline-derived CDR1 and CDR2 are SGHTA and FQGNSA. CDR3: CASNQDSSLAGPQHF. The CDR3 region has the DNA TGTGCCAGCAACCAGGACAGTTCACTAGCGGGGCCCCAGCATTTT.

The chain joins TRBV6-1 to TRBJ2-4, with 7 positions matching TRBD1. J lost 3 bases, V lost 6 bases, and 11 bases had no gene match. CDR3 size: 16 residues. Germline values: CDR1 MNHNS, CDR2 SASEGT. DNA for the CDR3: TGTGCCAGCAGCCCGACAGGGTCGTCTCTCAAAAACATTCAGTACTTC. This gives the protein CASSPTGSSLKNIQYF.

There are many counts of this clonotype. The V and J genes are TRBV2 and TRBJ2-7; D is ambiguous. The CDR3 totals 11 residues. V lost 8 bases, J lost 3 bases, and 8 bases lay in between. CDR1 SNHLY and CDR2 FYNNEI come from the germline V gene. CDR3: CASFMGYEQYF. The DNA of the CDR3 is TGTGCCAGCTTCATGGGCTACGAGCAGTACTTC.

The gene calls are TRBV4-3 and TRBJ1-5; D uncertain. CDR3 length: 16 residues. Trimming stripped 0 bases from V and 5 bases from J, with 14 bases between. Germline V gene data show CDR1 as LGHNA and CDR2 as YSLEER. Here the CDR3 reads CASSQESAGADQPQHF. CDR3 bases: TGCGCCAGCAGCCAAGAATCCGCGGGTGCCGATCAGCCCCAGCATTTT.

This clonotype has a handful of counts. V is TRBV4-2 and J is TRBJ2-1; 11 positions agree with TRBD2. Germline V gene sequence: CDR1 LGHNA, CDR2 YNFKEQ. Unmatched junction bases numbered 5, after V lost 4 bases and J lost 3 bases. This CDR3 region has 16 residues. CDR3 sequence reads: CASSPQLAGVYNEQFF. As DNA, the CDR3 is TGTGCCAGCAGCCCGCAACTAGCGGGAGTCTACAATGAGCAGTTCTTC.

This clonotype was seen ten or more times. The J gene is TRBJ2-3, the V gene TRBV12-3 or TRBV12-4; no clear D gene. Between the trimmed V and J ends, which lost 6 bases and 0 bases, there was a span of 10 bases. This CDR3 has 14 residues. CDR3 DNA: TGTGCCAGCAGCAAACCGACTAGCACAGATACGCAGTATTTT. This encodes CASSKPTSTDTQYF.

CDR3 bases: TGTGCCAGCAGCCAAGAAATTCACCGGGCTCTAAGGGAGACTAATGAAAAACTGTTTTTT. Translating gives CASSQEIHRALRETNEKLFF. The chain combines TRBV3-1 with TRBJ1-4; D not resolved. V was pared by 0 bases and J by 2 bases, with 22 bases between. CDR3 size: 20 residues. CDR1 and CDR2 from the germline V gene are LGHDT and YNNKEL (reference sequence).

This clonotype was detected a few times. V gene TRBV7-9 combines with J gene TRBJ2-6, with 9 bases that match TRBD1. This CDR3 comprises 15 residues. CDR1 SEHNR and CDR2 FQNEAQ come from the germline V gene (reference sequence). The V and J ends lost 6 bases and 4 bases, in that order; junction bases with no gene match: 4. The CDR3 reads CASRGTGTGANVLTF. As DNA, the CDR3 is TGTGCCAGCAGGGGGACAGGGACCGGGGCCAACGTCCTGACTTTC.

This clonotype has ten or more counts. This chain's CDR3 is CATSDRWVEYF. The CDR3 DNA follows: TGTGCCACCAGTGACCGGTGGGTGGAGTACTTC. This sequence joins TRBV24-1 and TRBJ2-5, with D hard to call. The length of the CDR3 is 11 residues. CDR1 and CDR2 from the germline V gene are KGHDR and SFDVKD. Trimming took off 4 bases at V and 12 bases at J, with 11 bases between the two ends.

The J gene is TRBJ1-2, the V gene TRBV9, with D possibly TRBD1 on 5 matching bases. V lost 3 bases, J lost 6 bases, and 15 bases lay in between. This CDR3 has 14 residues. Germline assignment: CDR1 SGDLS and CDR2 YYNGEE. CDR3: CASSAEYRLNGYTF. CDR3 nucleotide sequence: TGTGCCAGCAGCGCTGAGTACAGGTTGAATGGCTACACCTTC.

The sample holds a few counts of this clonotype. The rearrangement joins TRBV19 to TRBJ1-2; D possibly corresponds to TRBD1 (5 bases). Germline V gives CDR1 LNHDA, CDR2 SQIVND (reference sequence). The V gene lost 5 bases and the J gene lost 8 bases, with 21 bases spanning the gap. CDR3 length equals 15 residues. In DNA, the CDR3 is TGTGCCAGTAGTCTGGGGGGGTCGACCAAAGTCGGCTACACCTTC. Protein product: CASSLGGSTKVGYTF.

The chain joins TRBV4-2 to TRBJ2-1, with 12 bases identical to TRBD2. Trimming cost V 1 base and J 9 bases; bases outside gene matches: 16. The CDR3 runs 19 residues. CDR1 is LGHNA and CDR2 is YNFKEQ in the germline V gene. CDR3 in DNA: TGTGCCAGCAGCCAAGTCACCCTAGCGGGAGGGCCAGCTGGGGGTGAGCAGTTCTTC. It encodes CASSQVTLAGGPAGGEQFF.

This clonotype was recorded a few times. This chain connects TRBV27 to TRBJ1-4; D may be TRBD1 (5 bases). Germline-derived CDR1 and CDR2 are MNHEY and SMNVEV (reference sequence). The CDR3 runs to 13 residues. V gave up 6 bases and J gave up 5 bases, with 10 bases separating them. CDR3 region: CASRSQENEKLFF. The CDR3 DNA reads TGTGCCAGCAGATCACAGGAGAATGAAAAACTGTTTTTT.

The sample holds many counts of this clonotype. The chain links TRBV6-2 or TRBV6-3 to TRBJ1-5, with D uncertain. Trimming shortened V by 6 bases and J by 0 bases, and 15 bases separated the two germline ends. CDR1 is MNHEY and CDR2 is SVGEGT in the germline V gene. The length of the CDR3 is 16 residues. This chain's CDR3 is CASRPLDGFSNQPQHF. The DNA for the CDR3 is TGTGCCAGCAGACCCCTCGACGGATTTAGCAATCAGCCCCAGCATTTT.

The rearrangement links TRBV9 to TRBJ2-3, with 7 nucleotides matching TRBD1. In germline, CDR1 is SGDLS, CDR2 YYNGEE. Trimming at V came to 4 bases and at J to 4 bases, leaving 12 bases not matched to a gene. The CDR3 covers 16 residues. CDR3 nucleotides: TGTGCCAGCAGCATAGCTTCAGGGGGTATCGCAGATACGCAGTATTTT. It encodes CASSIASGGIADTQYF.

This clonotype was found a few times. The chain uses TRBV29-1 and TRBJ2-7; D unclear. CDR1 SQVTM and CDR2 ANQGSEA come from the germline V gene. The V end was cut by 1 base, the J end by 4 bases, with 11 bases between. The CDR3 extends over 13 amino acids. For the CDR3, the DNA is TGCAGCGTTGAAGGCCTAACTATGTACGAGCAGTACTTC. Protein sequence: CSVEGLTMYEQYF.

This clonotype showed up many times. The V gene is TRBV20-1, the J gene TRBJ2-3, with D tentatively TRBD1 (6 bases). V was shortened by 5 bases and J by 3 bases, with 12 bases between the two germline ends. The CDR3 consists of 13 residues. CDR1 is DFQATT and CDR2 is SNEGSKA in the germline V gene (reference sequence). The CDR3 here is CSAEPQGTDTQYF. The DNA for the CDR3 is TGCAGTGCTGAACCACAGGGAACAGATACGCAGTATTTT.

The chain's CDR3 is CAWSSLGNTIYF. CDR3 DNA sequence: TGTGCCTGGAGCTCCCTGGGGAACACCATATATTTT. The chain carries TRBV30 and TRBJ1-3; the D is unclear. Germline CDR1 is GTSNPN and CDR2 is SVGIG (reference sequence). Trimming took off 3 bases at V and 7 bases at J, with 10 bases between the two ends. This CDR3 spans 12 amino acids.

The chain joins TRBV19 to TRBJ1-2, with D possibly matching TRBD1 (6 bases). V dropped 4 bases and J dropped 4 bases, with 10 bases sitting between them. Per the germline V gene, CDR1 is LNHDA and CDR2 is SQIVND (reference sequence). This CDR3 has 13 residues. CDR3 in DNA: TGTGCCAGTAGTACGCGGACAGTCTATGGCTACACCTTC. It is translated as CASSTRTVYGYTF.

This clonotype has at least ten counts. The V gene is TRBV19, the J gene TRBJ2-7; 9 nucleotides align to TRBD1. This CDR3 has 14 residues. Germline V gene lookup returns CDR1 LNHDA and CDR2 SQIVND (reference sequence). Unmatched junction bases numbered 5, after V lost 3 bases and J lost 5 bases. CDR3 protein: CASSIGQGWDEQYF. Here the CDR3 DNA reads TGTGCCAGTAGTATTGGACAGGGGTGGGACGAGCAGTACTTC.

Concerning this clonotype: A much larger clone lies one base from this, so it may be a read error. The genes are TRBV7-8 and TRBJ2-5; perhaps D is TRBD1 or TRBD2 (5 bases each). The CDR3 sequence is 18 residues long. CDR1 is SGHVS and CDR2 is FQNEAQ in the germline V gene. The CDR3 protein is CVSSLDRRGRRAEETQYF. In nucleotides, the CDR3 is TGTGTCAGCAGCTTAGATCGCCGGGGCCGGCGGGCCGAAGAGACCCAGTACTTC.

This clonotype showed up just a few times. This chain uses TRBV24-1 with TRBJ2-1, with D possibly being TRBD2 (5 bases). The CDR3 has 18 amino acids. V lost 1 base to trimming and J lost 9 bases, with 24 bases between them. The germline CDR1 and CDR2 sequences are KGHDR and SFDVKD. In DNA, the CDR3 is TGTGCCACCAGTGATTTTGCCCTCGGACTCCCGCGACCTGGTGAGCAGTTCTTC. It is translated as CATSDFALGLPRPGEQFF.

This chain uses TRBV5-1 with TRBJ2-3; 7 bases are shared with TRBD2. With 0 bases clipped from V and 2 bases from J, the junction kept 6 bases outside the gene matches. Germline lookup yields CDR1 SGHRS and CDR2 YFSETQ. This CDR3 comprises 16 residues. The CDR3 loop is CASSLASGAYTDTQYF. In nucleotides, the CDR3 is TGCGCCAGCAGCTTGGCCAGCGGGGCTTACACAGATACGCAGTATTTT.